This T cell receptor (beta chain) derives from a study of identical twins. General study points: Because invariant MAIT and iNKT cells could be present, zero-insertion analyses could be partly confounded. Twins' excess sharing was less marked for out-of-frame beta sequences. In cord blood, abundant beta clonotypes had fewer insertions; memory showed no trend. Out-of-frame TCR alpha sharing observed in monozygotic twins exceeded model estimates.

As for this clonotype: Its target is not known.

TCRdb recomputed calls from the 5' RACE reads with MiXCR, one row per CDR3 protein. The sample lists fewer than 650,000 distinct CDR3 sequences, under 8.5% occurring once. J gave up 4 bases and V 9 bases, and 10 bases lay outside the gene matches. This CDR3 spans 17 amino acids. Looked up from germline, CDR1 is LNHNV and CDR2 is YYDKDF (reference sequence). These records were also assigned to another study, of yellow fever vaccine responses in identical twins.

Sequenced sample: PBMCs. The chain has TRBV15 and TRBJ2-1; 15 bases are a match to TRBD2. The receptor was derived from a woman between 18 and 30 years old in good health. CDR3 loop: CATRGLAGGGVYNEQFF. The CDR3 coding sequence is TGTGCCACTCGGGGACTAGCGGGAGGAGGGGTTTACAATGAGCAGTTCTTC.